The subject of this entry is one T cell receptor (beta chain). The sample belongs to a study of T-cell reconstitution after alpha-beta-depleted transplantation in children. Unique molecular identifiers were used in preparing the TCRbeta library. A single record per CDR3 protein comes from TCRdb applying MiXCR to the PCR reads. The sample contains a few hundred thousand distinct CDR3 sequences, around 46% of which appear only once. The length of the CDR3 is 13 residues. With 7 bases removed from V and 5 bases from J, the gap between germline ends came to 15 bases. CDR1 and CDR2 from the germline V gene are MNHNY and SVGAGI (reference sequence).

The V call is TRBV6-6, the J call TRBJ2-7; D gene uncertain. This specimen was PBMCs, taken before TCRalphabeta/CD19-depleted stem cell transplant. This sequence was found in a girl aged 2-10 years with aplastic anemia, due to receive a stem cell transplant. CDR3 region: CASKSLGSHEQYF. The CDR3 nucleotides are TGTGCCAGCAAGAGTCTAGGGTCCCACGAGCAGTACTTC.